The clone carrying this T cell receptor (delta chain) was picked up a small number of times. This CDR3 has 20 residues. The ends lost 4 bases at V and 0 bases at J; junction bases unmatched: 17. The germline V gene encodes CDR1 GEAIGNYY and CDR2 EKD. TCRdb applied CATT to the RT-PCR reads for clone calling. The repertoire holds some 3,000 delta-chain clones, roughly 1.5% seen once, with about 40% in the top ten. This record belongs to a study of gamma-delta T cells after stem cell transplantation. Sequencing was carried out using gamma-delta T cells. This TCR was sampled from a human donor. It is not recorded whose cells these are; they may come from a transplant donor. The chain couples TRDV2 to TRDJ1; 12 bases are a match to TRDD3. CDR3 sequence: CACEPLKGVLGDTYTDKLIF. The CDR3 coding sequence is TGTGCCTGTGAACCCCTCAAAGGGGTGCTGGGGGATACGTACACCGATAAACTCATCTTT.